This TCR beta chain was documented in a study of CD8 T cells in Susac syndrome (dated by TCRdb to about 2019). Background on the whole study: Among the Susac syndrome patients who were sequenced, clinically active disease was present in more than five and clinical remission was observed in fewer than 10. At the time of blood withdrawal, Susac syndrome patients were either therapy-naive, taking corticosteroids (with some also receiving IVIg), or on IVIg alone. Repertoire sequencing was used to test whether CD8+ T cell activation and differentiation in Susac syndrome was antigen driven.

Worth noting for this clonotype: This clone's antigen is unknown. Within one base of it there is no much larger clone, and no base qualities were kept.

RNA was extracted with the RNeasy kit and about 0.5 to 1 ug was reverse transcribed using random hexamers. The immunoSEQ multiplex PCR assay, covering 54 Vbeta and 13 Jbeta segments, was used to amplify TCR beta CDR3 regions. To correct PCR amplification bias, a synthetic template baseline was used for both primer optimization and computational correction. As for the original processing: Reads were annotated to V, D and J genes according to IMGT and were analyzed with immunoSEQ Analyzer, with only productive sequences retained. To calculate clonality, Shannon entropy was normalized by log2 of the number of productive unique sequences and then subtracted from one. For each patient and control, public and private clones were evaluated within the 100 most prevalent clones. A clone was defined as Susac-specific if it was absent from the healthy and MS cohorts, from more than 850 published viral clones and from other ImmuneACCESS disease sequences. Through fastp at Q25 and MiXCR, TCRdb rebuilt clones from the public reads, retaining in-frame beta chains. Duplicate CDR3 protein sequences are folded into a single record with the most common DNA and genes. These V and J calls are TCRdb output, not the study's own analysis. The sample contains some 200,000 distinct CDR3 sequences, nearly 97% of them found a single time. The ten largest clones take up 0.098% of the sample.

General study outcomes and caveats: In patients with Susac syndrome, the CD4+ T cell repertoire showed no detectable clonal expansion. The number of individuals in the TCR sequencing and HLA analysis was recognized as being relatively small.

High-throughput TCR beta sequencing profiled peripheral blood CD8+ and CD4+ T cells from healthy donors, Susac syndrome patients and multiple sclerosis patients. The Susac syndrome patients fulfilled recently defined diagnostic criteria for definite or probable disease. Bulk CD8+ and CD4+ T cells were purified magnetically by negative isolation, whereas CD8+ TEMRA cells were enriched by FACS. Blood was drawn into EDTA tubes, processed within 24 hours, and PBMCs were isolated by density gradient centrifugation. PBMCs intended for TCR sequencing were cryopreserved in liquid nitrogen and were subsequently thawed in a 37 degrees C water bath. The sorted or isolated CD4+, CD8+ and CD8+ TEMRA cells had a purity of 90% or higher. Trimming at the junction amounts to 6 bases on V and 0 bases on J, and the germline ends lie 17 bases apart. The CDR3 measures 16 amino acids from cysteine to phenylalanine. The only DNA kept is the CDR3, 48 bases in frame from the first base. CDR1 and CDR2 were assigned from the germline V gene (reference sequence) as DFQATT and SNEGSKA.

The sequence came from a human donor with Susac syndrome. This receptor chain uses TRBV20-1 and TRBJ1-4; the D segment could be TRBD1, given 6 matching bases. Sequencing was performed on CD4+ T cells from PBMCs. The bases are TGCAGTGCCGAAGACGGGGGGCTTGCAACTAATGAAAAACTGTTTTTT. Translated, this is CSAEDGGLATNEKLFF.